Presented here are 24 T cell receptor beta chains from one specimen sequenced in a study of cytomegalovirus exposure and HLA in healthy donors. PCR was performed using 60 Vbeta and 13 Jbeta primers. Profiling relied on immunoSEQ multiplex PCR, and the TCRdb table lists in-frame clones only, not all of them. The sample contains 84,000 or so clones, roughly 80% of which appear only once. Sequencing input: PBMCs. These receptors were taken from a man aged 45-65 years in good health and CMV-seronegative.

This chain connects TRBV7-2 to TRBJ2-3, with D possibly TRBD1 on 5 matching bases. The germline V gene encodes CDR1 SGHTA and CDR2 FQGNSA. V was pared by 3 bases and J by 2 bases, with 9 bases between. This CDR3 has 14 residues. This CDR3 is CASSLRQTTDTQYF. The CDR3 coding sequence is TGTGCCAGCAGCTTGCGACAGACCACAGATACGCAGTATTTT.

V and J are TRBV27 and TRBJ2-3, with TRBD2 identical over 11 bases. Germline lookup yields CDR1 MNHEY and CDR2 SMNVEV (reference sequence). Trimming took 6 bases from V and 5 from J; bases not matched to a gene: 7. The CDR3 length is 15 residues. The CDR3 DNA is TGTGCCAGCAGGGCTAGCGGGGGGTTTCAAGATACGCAGTATTTT. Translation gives CASRASGGFQDTQYF.

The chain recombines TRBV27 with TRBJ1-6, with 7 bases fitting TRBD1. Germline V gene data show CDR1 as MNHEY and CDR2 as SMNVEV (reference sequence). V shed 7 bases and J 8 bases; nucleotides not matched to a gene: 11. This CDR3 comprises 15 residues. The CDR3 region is CASTSTGRGHSPLHF. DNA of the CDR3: TGTGCCAGCACCTCGACAGGGCGAGGGCATTCACCCCTCCACTTT.

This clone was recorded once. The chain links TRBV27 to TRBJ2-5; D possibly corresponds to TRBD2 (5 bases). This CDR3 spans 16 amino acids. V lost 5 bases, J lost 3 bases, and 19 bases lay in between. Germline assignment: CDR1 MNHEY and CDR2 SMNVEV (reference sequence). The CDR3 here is CASSPTGSPGKETQYF. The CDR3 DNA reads TGTGCCAGCAGTCCAACGGGGAGCCCTGGGAAAGAGACCCAGTACTTC.

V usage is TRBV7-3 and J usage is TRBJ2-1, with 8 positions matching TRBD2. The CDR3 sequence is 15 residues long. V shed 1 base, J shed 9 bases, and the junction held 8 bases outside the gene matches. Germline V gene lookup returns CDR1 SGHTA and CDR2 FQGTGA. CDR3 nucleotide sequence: TGTGCCAGCAGCTTAAAAGTTAGCGGGGAAAGTGAGCAGTTCTTC. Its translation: CASSLKVSGESEQFF.

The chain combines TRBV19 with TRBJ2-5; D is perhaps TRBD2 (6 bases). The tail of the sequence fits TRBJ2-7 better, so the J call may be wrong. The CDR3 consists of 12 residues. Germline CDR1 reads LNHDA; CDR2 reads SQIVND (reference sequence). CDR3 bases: TGTGCCAGCCTGGGTGGAGGGGACGAGCAGTACTTC. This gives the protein CASLGGGDEQYF.

Here the CDR3 reads CASSLFGDEAPANYGYTF. The CDR3 bases are TGTGCCAGCAGTTTATTTGGAGATGAGGCACCCGCTAACTATGGCTACACCTTC. The chain uses TRBV27 and TRBJ1-2; D remains unclear. Between the trimmed V and J ends, which lost 1 base and 0 bases, there was a span of 18 bases. The CDR3 covers 18 residues. CDR1 and CDR2 (germline): MNHEY, SMNVEV (reference sequence).

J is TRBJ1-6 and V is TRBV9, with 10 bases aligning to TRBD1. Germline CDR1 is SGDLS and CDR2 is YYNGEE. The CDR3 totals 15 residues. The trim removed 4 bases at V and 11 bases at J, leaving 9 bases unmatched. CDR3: CASSPPGTGVPPLHF. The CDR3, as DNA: TGTGCCAGCAGCCCCCCCGGGACAGGGGTACCACCCCTCCACTTT.

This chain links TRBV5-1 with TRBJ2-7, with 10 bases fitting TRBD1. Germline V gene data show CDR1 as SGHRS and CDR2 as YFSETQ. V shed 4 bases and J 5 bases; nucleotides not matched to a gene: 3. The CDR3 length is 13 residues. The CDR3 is CASSPDRGNEQYF. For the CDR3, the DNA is TGCGCCAGCAGCCCGGACAGGGGGAACGAGCAGTACTTC.

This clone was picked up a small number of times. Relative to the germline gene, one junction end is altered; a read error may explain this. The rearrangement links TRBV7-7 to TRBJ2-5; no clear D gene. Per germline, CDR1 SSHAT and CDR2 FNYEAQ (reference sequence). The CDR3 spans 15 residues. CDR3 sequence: CASSSNGGLQETQYF. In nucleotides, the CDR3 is TGTGCTAGCAGCTCCAACGGCGGTTTGCAAGAGACCCAGTACTTC. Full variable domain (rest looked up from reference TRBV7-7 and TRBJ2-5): GAGVSQSPRYKVTKRGQDVTLRCDPISSHATLYWYQQALGQGPEFLTYFNYEAQPDKSGLPSDRFSAERPEGSISTLTIQRTEQRDSAMYRCASSSNGGLQETQYFGPGTRLLVL.

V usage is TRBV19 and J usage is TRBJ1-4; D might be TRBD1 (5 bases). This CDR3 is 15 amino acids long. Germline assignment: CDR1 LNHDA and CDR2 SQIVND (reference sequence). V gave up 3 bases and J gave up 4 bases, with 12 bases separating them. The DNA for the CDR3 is TGTGCCAGTAGTATTGGGGGGACGAGTAATGAAAAACTGTTTTTT. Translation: CASSIGGTSNEKLFF.

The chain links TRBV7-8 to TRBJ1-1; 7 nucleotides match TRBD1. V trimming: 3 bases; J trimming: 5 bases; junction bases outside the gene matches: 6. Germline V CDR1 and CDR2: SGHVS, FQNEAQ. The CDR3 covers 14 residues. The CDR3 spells CASSLRGLGTEAFF. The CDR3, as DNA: TGTGCCAGCAGCTTGAGGGGGCTTGGTACTGAAGCTTTCTTT.

The CDR3 region has the DNA TGTGCCAGTACCATGGGGGACTCTGGATGGGGCACTGAAGCTTTCTTT. Translating gives CASTMGDSGWGTEAFF. The chain employs TRBV19 and TRBJ1-1; a weak D match, TRBD1 (5 bases). In germline, CDR1 is LNHDA, CDR2 SQIVND (reference sequence). The V gene lost 7 bases and the J gene lost 4 bases, with 22 bases spanning the gap. This CDR3 has 16 residues.

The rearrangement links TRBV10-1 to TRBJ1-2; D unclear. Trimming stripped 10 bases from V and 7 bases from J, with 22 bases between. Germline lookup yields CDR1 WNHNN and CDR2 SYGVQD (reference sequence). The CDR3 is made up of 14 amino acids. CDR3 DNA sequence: TGCGCCACCAGACGACGGTTAGACACCTGTGGCTACACCTTC. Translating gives CATRRRLDTCGYTF.

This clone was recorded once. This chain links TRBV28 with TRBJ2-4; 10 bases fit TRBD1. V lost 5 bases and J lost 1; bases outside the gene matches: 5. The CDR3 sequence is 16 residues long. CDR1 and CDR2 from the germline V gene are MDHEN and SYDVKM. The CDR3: CASSLTGQGAKNIQYF. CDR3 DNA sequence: TGTGCCAGCAGTCTTACGGGACAGGGGGCCAAAAACATTCAGTACTTC. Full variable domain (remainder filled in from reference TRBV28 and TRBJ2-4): DVKVTQSSRYLVKRTGEKVFLECVQDMDHENMFWYRQDPGLGLRLIYFSYDVKMKEKGDIPEGYSVSREKKERFSLILESASTNQTSMYLCASSLTGQGAKNIQYFGAGTRLSVL.

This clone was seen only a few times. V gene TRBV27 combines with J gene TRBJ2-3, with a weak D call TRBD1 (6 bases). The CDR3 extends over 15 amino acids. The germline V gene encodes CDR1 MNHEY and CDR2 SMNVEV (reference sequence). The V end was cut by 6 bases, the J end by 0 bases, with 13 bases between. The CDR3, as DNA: TGTGCCAGCAGGCAGGGGACCTTAAGCACAGATACGCAGTATTTT. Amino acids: CASRQGTLSTDTQYF.

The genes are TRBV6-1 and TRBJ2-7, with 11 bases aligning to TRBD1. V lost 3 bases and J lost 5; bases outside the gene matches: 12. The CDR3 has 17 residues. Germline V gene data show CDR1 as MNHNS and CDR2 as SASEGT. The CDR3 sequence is CASSDALRTGGLDEQYF. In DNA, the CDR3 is TGTGCCAGCAGTGATGCCTTGCGGACAGGGGGCTTGGACGAGCAGTACTTC.

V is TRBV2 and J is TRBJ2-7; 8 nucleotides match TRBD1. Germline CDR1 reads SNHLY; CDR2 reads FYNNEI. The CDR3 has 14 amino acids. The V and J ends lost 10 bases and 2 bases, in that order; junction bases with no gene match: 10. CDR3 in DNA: TGTGCCACCAACAGGGGGGTTGGTCCCTACGAGCAGTACTTC. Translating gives CATNRGVGPYEQYF.

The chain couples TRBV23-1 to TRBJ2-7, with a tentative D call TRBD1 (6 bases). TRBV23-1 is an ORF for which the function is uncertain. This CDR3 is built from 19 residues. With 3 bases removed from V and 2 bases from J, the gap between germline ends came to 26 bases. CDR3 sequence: CASSHQGNLTRAPPYEQYF. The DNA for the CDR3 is TGCGCCAGCAGTCACCAGGGGAATTTAACAAGGGCACCCCCCTACGAGCAGTACTTC.

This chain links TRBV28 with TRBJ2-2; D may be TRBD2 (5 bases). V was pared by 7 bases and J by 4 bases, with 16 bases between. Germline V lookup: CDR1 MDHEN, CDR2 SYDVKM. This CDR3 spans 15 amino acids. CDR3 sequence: CASTTVRRSTGELFF. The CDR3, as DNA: TGTGCCAGCACTACGGTCAGGAGGAGCACCGGGGAGCTGTTTTTT.

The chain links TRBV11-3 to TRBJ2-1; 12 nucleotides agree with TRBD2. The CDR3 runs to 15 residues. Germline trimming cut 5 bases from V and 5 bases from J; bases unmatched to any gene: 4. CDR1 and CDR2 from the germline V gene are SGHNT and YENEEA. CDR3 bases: TGTGCCAGCAGCCGTGGACTAGCGGGGAACAATGAGCAGTTCTTC. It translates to CASSRGLAGNNEQFF.

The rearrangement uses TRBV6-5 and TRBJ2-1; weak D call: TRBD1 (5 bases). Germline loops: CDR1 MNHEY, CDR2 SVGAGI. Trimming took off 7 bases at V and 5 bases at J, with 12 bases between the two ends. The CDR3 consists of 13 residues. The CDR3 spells CASKADKNNEQFF. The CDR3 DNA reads TGTGCCAGCAAGGCGGACAAAAACAATGAGCAGTTCTTC.

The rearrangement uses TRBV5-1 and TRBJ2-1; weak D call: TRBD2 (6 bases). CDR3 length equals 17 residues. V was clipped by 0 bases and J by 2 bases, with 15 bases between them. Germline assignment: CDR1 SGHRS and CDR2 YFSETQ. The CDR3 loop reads CASSLATALAPYNEQFF. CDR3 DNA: TGCGCCAGCAGCTTGGCCACCGCACTAGCCCCCTACAATGAGCAGTTCTTC.

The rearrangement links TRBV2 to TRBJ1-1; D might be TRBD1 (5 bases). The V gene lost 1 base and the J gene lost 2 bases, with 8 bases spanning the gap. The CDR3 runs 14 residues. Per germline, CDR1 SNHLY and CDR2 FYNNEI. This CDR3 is CASSEEGPNTEAFF. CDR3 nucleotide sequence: TGTGCCAGCAGTGAAGAGGGGCCTAACACTGAAGCTTTCTTT.